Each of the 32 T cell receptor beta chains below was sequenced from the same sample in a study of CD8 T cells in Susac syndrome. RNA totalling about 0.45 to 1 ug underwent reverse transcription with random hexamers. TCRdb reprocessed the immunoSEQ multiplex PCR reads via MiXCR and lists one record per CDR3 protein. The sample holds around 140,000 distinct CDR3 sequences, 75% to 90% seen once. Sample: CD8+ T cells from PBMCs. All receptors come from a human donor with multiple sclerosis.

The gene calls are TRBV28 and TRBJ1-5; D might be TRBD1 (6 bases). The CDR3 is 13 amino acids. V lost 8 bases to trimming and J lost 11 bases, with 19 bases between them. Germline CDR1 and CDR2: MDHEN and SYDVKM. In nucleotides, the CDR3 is TGTGCCAGCGGGCCGACAAGGGGGGGAGCCCAGCATTTT. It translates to CASGPTRGGAQHF.

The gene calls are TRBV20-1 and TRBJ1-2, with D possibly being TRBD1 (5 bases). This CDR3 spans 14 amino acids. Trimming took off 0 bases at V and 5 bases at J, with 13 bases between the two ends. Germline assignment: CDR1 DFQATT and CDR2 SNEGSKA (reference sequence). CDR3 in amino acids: CSARDTRGGYGYTF. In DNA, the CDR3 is TGCAGTGCTAGAGATACTCGGGGGGGATATGGCTACACCTTC.

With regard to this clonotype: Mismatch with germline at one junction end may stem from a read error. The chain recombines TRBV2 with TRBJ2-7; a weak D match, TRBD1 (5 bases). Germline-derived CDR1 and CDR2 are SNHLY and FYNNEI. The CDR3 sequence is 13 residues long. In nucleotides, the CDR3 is TGTGCCAGCAGCGAAGGGGTTGACTACGAGCAGTACTTC. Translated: CASSEGVDYEQYF.

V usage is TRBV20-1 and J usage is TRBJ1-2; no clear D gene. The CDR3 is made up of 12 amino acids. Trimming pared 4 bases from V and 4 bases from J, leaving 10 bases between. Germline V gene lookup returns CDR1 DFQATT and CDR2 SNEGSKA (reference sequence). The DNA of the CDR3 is TGCAGTGCTAAGGCCTCTAGCTATGGCTACACCTTC. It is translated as CSAKASSYGYTF.

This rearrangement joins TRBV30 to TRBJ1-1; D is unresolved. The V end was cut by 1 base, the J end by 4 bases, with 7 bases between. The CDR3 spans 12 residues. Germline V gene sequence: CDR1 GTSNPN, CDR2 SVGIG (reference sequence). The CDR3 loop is CAWSGVGTEAFF. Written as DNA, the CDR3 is TGTGCCTGGAGTGGGGTAGGCACTGAAGCTTTCTTT.

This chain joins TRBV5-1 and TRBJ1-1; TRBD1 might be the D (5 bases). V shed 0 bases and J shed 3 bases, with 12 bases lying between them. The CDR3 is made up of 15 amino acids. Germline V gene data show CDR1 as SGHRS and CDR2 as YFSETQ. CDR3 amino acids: CASSLVGGGDTEAFF. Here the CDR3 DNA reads TGCGCCAGCAGCTTGGTCGGCGGGGGGGACACTGAAGCTTTCTTT.

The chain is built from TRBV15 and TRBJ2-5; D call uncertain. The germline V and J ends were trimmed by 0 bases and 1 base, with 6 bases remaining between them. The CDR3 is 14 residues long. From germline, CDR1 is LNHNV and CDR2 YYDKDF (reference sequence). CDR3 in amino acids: CATSRENPQETQYF. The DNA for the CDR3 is TGTGCCACCAGCAGAGAAAACCCCCAAGAGACCCAGTACTTC.

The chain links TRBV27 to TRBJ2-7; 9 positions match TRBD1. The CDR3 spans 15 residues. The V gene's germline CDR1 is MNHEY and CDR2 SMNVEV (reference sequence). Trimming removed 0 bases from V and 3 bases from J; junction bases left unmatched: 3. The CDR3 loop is CASSLSGTGYYEQYF. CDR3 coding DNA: TGTGCCAGCAGTTTATCTGGGACAGGGTACTACGAGCAGTACTTC.

The CDR3 is CASSAPDRDYETQYF. CDR3 nucleotides: TGTGCCAGCAGCGCCCCAGACAGGGATTACGAGACCCAGTACTTC. The V call is TRBV7-2, the J call TRBJ2-5, with 7 bases aligning to TRBD1. V was pared by 5 bases and J by 5 bases, with 11 bases of the junction left unmatched. Per the germline V gene, CDR1 is SGHTA and CDR2 is FQGNSA. CDR3 size: 15 residues.

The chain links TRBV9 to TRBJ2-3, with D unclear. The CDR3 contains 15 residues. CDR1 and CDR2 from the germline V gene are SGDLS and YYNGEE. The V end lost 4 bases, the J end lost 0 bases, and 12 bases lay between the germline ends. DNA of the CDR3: TGTGCCAGCAGCCCCAGTAGAAGTAGCACAGATACGCAGTATTTT. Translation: CASSPSRSSTDTQYF.

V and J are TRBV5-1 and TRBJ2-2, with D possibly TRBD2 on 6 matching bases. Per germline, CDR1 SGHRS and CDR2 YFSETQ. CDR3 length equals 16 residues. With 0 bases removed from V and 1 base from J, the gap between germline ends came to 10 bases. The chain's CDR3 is CASSLEEGRNTGELFF. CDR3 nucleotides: TGCGCCAGCAGCTTGGAGGAGGGGAGGAACACCGGGGAGCTGTTTTTT.

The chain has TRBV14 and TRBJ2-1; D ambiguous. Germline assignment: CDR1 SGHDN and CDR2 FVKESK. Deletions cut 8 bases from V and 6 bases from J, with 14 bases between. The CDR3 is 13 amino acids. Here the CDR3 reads CASCEDDGNEQFF. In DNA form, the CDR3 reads TGTGCCAGCTGTGAAGATGACGGCAATGAGCAGTTCTTC.

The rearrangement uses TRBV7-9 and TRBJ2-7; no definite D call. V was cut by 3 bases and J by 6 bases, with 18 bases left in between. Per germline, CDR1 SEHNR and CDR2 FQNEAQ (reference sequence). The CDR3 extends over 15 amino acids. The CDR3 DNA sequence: TGTGCCAGCAGCTTTTTCGTCTCAGGTTGGCCCGAGCAGTACTTC. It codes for CASSFFVSGWPEQYF.

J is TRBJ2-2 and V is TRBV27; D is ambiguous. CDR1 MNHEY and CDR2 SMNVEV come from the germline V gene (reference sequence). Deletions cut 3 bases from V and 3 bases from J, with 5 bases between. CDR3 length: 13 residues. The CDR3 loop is CASSFQDTGELFF. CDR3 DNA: TGTGCCAGCAGTTTCCAAGACACCGGGGAGCTGTTTTTT.

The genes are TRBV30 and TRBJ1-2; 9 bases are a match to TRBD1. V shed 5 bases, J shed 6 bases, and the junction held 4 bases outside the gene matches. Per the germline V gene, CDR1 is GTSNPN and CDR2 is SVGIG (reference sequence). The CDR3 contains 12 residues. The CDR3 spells CAWGWTGDGYTF. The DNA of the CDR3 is TGTGCCTGGGGCTGGACAGGGGATGGCTACACCTTC.

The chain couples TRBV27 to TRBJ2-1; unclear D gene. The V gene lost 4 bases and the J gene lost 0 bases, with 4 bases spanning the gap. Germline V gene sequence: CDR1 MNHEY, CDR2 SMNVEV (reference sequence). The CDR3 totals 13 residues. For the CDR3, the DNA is TGTGCCAGCAGTTGGAACTCCTACAATGAGCAGTTCTTC. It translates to CASSWNSYNEQFF.

CDR3 region: CASSQRPRQRGYGYTF. CDR3 DNA sequence: TGCGCCAGCAGCCAAAGGCCCCGGCAACGGGGCTATGGCTACACCTTC. This chain uses TRBV4-1 with TRBJ1-2; D remains ambiguous. The CDR3 is 16 residues long. V was cut by 2 bases and J by 4 bases, with 17 bases left in between. From germline, CDR1 is MGHRA and CDR2 YSYEKL.

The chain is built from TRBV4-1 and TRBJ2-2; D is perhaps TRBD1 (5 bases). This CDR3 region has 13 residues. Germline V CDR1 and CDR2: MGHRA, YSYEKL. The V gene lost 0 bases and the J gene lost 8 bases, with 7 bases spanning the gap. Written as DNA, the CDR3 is TGCGCCAGCAGCCAAGAGGGGCTGGGGGAGCTGTTTTTT. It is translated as CASSQEGLGELFF.

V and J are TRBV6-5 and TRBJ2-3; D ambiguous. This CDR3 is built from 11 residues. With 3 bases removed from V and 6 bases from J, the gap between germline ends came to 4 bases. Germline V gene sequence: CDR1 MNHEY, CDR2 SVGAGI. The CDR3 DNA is TGTGCCAGCAGTTATATGGATACGCAGTATTTT. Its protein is CASSYMDTQYF.

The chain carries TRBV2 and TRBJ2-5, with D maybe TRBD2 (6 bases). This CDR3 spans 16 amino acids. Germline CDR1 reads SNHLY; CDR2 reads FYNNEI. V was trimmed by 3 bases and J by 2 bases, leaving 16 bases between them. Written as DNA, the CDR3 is TGTGCCAGCAGTGACGGGCCAGGTGCGGGGCAAGAGACCCAGTACTTC. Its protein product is CASSDGPGAGQETQYF.

The chain's CDR3 is CSGFELAGTAAQYF. In DNA form, the CDR3 reads TGCAGTGGCTTCGAACTAGCGGGAACGGCGGCCCAGTACTTC. The chain combines TRBV20-1 with TRBJ2-5, with 10 positions matching TRBD2. CDR1 is DFQATT, CDR2 SNEGSKA, per germline (reference sequence). Trimming cost V 7 bases and J 9 bases; bases outside gene matches: 14. This CDR3 has 14 residues.

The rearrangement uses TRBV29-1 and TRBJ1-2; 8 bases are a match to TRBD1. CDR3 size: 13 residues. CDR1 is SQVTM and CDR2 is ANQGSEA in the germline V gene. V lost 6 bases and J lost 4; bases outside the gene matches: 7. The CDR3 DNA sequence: TGCAGCGTCCCCCAGGGGGCAGCCTATGGCTACACCTTC. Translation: CSVPQGAAYGYTF. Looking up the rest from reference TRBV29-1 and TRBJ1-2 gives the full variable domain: SAVISQKPSRDICQRGTSLTIQCQVDSQVTMMFWYRQQPGQSLTLIATANQGSEATYESGFVIDKFPISRPNLTFSTLTVSNMSPEDSSIYLCSVPQGAAYGYTFGSGTRLTVV.

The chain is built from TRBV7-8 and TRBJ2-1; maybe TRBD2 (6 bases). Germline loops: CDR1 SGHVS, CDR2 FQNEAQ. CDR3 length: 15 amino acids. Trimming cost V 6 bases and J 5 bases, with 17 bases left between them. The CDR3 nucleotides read TGTGCCAGCAGACCTGTCGGGGGTGGGGACAATGAGCAGTTCTTC. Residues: CASRPVGGGDNEQFF. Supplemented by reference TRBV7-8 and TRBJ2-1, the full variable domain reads GAGVSQSPRYKVAKRGQDVALRCDPISGHVSLFWYQQALGQGPEFLTYFQNEAQLDKSGLPSDRFFAERPEGSVSTLKIQRTQQEDSAVYLCASRPVGGGDNEQFFGPGTRLTVL.

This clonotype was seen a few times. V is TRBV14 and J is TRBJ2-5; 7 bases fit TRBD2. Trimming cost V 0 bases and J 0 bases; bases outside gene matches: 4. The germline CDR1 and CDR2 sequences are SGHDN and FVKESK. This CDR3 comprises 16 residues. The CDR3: CASSQELAGDQETQYF. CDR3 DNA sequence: TGTGCCAGCAGCCAAGAACTGGCGGGGGACCAAGAGACCCAGTACTTC.

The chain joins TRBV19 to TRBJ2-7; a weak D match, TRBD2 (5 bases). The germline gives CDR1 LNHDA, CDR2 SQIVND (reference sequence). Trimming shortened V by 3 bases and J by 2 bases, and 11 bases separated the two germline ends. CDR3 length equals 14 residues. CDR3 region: CASSMGSWPYEQYF. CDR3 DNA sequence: TGTGCCAGTAGTATGGGGAGTTGGCCCTACGAGCAGTACTTC.

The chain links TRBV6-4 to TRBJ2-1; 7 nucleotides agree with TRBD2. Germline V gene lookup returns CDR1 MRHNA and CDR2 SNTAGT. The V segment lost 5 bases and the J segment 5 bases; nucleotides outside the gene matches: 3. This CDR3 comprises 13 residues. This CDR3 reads CASSWDYNNEQFF. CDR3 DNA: TGTGCCAGCAGTTGGGACTACAACAATGAGCAGTTCTTC.

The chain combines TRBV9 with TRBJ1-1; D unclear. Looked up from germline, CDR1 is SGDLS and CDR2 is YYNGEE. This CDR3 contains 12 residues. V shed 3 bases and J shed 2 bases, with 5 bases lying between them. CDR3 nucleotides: TGTGCCAGCAGCGCAATAAACACTGAAGCTTTCTTT. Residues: CASSAINTEAFF.

This CDR3 is CASSQVFSGAYEQYF. In DNA form, the CDR3 reads TGTGCCAGCAGCCAAGTTTTCAGCGGGGCCTACGAGCAGTACTTC. The chain recombines TRBV14 with TRBJ2-7, with TRBD2 identical over 7 bases. V was pared by 1 base and J by 2 bases, with 5 bases of the junction left unmatched. There are 15 residues in the CDR3. The germline gives CDR1 SGHDN, CDR2 FVKESK.

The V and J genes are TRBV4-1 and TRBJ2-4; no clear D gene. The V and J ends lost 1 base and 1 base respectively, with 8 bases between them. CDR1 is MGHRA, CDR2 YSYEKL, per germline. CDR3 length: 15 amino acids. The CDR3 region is CASSQVGPAKNIQYF. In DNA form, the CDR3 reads TGCGCCAGCAGCCAAGTGGGTCCGGCCAAAAACATTCAGTACTTC.

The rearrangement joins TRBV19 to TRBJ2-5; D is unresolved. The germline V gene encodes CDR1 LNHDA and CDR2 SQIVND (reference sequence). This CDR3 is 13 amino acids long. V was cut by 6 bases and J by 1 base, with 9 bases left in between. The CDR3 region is CASSLLVQETQYF. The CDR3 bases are TGTGCCAGTAGCTTATTAGTCCAAGAGACCCAGTACTTC.

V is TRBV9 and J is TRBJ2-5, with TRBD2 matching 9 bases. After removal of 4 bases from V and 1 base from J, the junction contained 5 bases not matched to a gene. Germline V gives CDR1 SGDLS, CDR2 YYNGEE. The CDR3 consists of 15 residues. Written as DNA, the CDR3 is TGTGCCAGCAGCCGGGGACTAGCATCCCAAGAGACCCAGTACTTC. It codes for CASSRGLASQETQYF. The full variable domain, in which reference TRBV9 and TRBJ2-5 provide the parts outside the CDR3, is DSGVTQTPKHLITATGQRVTLRCSPRSGDLSVYWYQQSLDQGLQFLIQYYNGEERAKGNILERFSAQQFPDLHSELNLSSLELGDSALYFCASSRGLASQETQYFGPGTRLLVL.

CDR3 coding DNA: TGTGCCAGCTCACCACTGAGTCAAGAGACCCAGTACTTC. Residues: CASSPLSQETQYF. The chain employs TRBV18 and TRBJ2-5; no reliable D call. V lost 1 base and J 2 bases, leaving 5 bases between the germline ends. The CDR3 runs 13 residues. Germline loops: CDR1 KGHSH, CDR2 LQKENI.